A selection of T cell receptor beta chains follows, all from one sample in a study of cytomegalovirus exposure and HLA in healthy donors. The assay was immunoSEQ multiplex PCR, and TCRdb's table has in-frame clones only and misses some. The table has 110,000 to 150,000 clones, over 60% seen once. The specimen sequenced was PBMCs. The receptors here all came from a male donor in good health and CMV-seropositive. Each CDR3 is given with its conserved first and last residue. Fields, in order: V gene, J gene, CDR3 length, CDR3 protein.

TRBV9,TRBJ1-4,20,CASSVGLARDRAPLGEKLFF
TRBV11-1,TRBJ2-1,16,CASSLGERGGLNEQFF
TRBV7-3,TRBJ2-1,13,CASSLLAANEQFF
TRBV7-9,TRBJ2-1,16,CASSWGLAGSFDEQFF
TRBV18,TRBJ1-5,15,CASSQTGNSNQPQHF
TRBV5-4,TRBJ1-4,13,CASSLEFRGKLFF
TRBV6-5,TRBJ1-2,14,CASSSLGTGDGYTF
TRBV7-8,TRBJ2-7,14,CASSLDRGMDEQYF
TRBV5-4,TRBJ1-3,15,CASSLDAGKGNTIYF
TRBV19,TRBJ1-2,14,CASSMPDRERGYTF
TRBV6-1,TRBJ2-1,16,CASSEVGLAAYNEQFF
TRBV6-1,TRBJ2-3,16,CASSEPPGAVPDTQYF
TRBV7-9,TRBJ2-7,11,CSSSLGIEQYF
TRBV19,TRBJ2-3,14,CASSISRRGDTQYF
TRBV19,TRBJ2-7,15,CASSRGQGTIYEQYF
TRBV9,TRBJ2-1,16,CASSARLSSSYNEQFF
TRBV5-1,TRBJ2-1,15,CASSLTRGDLNEQFF
TRBV15,TRBJ2-1,17,CATSRGIEDRGEDEQFF
TRBV5-6,TRBJ2-1,13,CASSLYAVLEQFF
TRBV10-3,TRBJ2-2,15,CAIAGTSGSFGELFF
TRBV7-2,TRBJ2-7,13,CASSSLAPTVRYF
TRBV2,TRBJ1-2,12,CASRLLPLGYTF
TRBV28,TRBJ2-7,12,CASSLSGWEQYF
TRBV7-3,TRBJ2-5,14,CASSPGVARETQYF
TRBV7-8,NA,15,CASSKTSGKTYEQYF
TRBV5-6,NA,15,CASSGPPGGGHEQYF
TRBV29-1,TRBJ1-1,16,CSGRKPGQGSGAEAFF
TRBV5-1,TRBJ2-7,15,CASSLLAGGSYEQYF
TRBV18,TRBJ2-5,15,CASSPRTAYQETQYF
TRBV11-2,TRBJ1-2,14,CASSLVGRGGGYTF
TRBV5-6,TRBJ2-5,16,CASSVWTSGHMETQYF
TRBV7-3,TRBJ1-1,14,CASSLGADNTEAFF
TRBV7-6,TRBJ2-3,15,CASSLGAESTDTQYF
TRBV2,TRBJ2-3,14,CASTSSGGEDTQYF
TRBV18,TRBJ1-2,15,CASSRDTTKGDGYTF
TRBV10-2,TRBJ2-7,16,CASSESSGSSPYEQYF
TRBV5-6,TRBJ1-3,15,CASSLGQGIGNTIYF
TRBV4-1,TRBJ2-6,19,CASSRTAGFQGAGANVLTF
TRBV5-6,TRBJ1-2,18,CASIPSVGQGPIAYGYTF
TRBV30,TRBJ2-5,19,CAWSVLATSGGRGEETQYF
TRBV27,TRBJ2-7,15,CASASGLAGLNEQYF
TRBV27,TRBJ2-3,15,CASSPLQGATDTQYF
TRBV6-6,TRBJ2-2,15,CASSFRDRGSGELFF
TRBV10-3,TRBJ2-3,13,CAISDPPFDTQYF
TRBV7-9,TRBJ2-6,17,CASSRGQDFFGANVLTF
TRBV29-1,NA,13,CSVAGGGSYEQYF
TRBV7-3,TRBJ2-3,14,CASSWGLSTDTQYF
TRBV7-2,TRBJ2-7,17,CASSLVGTSGSAYEQYF
TRBV28,TRBJ2-7,15,CASSTPGQFSYEQYF
TRBV4-3,TRBJ2-7,16,CASSQGESSGTYEQYF
TRBV10-3,TRBJ1-1,16,CAISGIVTFEQGEAFF
TRBV28,TRBJ2-7,15,CASSLSAGGLREQYF